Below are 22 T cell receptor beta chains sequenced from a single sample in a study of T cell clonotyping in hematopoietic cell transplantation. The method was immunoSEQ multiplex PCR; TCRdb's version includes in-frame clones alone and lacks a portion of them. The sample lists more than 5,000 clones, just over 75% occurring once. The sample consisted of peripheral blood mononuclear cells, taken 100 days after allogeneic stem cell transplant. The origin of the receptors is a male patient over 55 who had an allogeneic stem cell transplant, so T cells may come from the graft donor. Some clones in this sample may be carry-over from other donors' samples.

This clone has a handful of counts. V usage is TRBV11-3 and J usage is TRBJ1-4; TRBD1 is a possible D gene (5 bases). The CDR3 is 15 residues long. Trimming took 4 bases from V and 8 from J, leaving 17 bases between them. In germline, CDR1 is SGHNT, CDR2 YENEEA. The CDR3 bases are TGTGCCAGCAGCTATTCCGGGACCCCGGGGGAAAAACTGTTTTTT. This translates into CASSYSGTPGEKLFF.

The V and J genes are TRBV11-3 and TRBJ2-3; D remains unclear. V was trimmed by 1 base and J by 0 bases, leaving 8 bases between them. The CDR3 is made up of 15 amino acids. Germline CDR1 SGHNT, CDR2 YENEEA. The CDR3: CASSLGRQSTDTQYF. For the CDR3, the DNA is TGTGCCAGCAGCTTAGGTCGCCAAAGCACAGATACGCAGTATTTT.

The CDR3 sequence: CASIALDRNTEAFF. In DNA, the CDR3 is TGTGCCAGCATTGCGCTCGACAGAAACACTGAAGCTTTCTTT. This rearrangement joins TRBV27 to TRBJ1-1; D possibly corresponds to TRBD1 (5 bases). CDR1 is MNHEY and CDR2 is SMNVEV in the germline V gene (reference sequence). Trimming left V 7 bases short and J 2 bases short, with 14 bases between. This CDR3 spans 14 amino acids.

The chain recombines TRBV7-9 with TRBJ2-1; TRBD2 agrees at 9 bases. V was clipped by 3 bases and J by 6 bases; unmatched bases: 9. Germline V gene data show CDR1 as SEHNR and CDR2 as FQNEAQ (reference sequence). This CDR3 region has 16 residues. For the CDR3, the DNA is TGTGCCAGCAGCTTTGGCGCGGGTAGCGGGAGCAATGAGCAGTTCTTC. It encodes CASSFGAGSGSNEQFF.

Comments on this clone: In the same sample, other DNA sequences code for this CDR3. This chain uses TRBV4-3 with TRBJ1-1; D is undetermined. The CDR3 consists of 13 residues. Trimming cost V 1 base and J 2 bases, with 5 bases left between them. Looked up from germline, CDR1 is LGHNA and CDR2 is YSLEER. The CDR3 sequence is CASSQAGNTEAFF. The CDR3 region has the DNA TGCGCCAGCAGCCAAGCGGGTAACACTGAAGCTTTCTTT.

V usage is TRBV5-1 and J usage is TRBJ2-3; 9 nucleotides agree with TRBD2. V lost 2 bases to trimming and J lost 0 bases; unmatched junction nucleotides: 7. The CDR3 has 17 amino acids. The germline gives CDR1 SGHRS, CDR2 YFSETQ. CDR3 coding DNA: TGCGCCAGCAGCTTACAACCTAGCGGGACTAGCACAGATACGCAGTATTTT. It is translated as CASSLQPSGTSTDTQYF. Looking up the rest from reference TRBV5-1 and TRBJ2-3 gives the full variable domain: KAGVTQTPRYLIKTRGQQVTLSCSPISGHRSVSWYQQTPGQGLQFLFEYFSETQRNKGNFPGRFSGRQFSNSRSEMNVSTLELGDSALYLCASSLQPSGTSTDTQYFGPGTRLTVL.

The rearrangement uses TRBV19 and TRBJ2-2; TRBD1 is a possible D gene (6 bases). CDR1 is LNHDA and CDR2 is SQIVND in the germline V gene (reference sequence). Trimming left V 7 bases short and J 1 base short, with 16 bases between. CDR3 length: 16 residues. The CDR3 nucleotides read TGTGCCAGTAAACCCCCGCCGGGACAGAACACCGGGGAGCTGTTTTTT. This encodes CASKPPPGQNTGELFF.

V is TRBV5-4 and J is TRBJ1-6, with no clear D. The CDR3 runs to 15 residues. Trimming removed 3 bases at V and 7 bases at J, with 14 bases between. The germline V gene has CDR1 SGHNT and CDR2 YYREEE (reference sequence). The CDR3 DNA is TGTGCCAGCAGCTCCCTGCGGGGTGTGAATTCACCCCTCCACTTT. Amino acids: CASSSLRGVNSPLHF.

The chain's CDR3 is CASSQPGLVGGEQFF. The CDR3 DNA sequence: TGTGCCAGCAGCCAACCGGGACTAGTGGGGGGTGAGCAGTTCTTC. The chain combines TRBV7-9 with TRBJ2-1, with 8 nucleotides matching TRBD2. V lost 5 bases to trimming and J lost 9 bases; unmatched junction nucleotides: 12. Germline V gene data show CDR1 as SEHNR and CDR2 as FQNEAQ (reference sequence). The length of the CDR3 is 15 residues. Supplemented by reference TRBV7-9 and TRBJ2-1, the full variable domain reads DTGVSQNPRHKITKRGQNVTFRCDPISEHNRLYWYRQTLGQGPEFLTYFQNEAQLEKSRLLSDRFSAERPKGSFSTLEIQRTEQGDSAMYLCASSQPGLVGGEQFFGPGTRLTVL.

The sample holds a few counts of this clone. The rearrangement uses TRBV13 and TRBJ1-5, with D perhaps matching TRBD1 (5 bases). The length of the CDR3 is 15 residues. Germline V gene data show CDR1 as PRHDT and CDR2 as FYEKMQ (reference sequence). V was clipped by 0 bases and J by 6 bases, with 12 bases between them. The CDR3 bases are TGTGCCAGCAGCTTAGGCCGGGGGAGAGGTCAGCCCCAGCATTTT. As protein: CASSLGRGRGQPQHF.

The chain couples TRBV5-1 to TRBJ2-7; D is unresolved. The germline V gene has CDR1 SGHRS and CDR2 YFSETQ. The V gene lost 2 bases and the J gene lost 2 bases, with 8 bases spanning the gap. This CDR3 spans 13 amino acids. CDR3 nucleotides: TGCGCCAGCAGCTTCGAGGCCCCCTACGAGCAGTACTTC. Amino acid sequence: CASSFEAPYEQYF. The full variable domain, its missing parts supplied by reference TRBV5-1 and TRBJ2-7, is KAGVTQTPRYLIKTRGQQVTLSCSPISGHRSVSWYQQTPGQGLQFLFEYFSETQRNKGNFPGRFSGRQFSNSRSEMNVSTLELGDSALYLCASSFEAPYEQYFGPGTRLTVT.

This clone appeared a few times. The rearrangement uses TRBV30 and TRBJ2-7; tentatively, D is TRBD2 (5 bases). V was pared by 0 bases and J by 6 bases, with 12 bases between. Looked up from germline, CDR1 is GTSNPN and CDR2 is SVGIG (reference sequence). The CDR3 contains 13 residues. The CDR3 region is CAWSVTLEGEQYF. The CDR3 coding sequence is TGTGCCTGGAGTGTAACCCTTGAGGGCGAGCAGTACTTC. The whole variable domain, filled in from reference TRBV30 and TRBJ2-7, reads SQTIHQWPATLVQPVGSPLSLECTVEGTSNPNLYWYRQAAGRGLQLLFYSVGIGQISSEVPQNLSASRPQDRQFILSSKKLLLSDSGFYLCAWSVTLEGEQYFGPGTRLTVT.

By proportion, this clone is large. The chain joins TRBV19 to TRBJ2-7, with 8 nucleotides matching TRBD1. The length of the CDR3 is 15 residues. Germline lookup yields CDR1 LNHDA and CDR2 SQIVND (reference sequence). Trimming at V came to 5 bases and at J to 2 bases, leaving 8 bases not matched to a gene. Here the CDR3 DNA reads TGTGCCAGTAGTGCTAGACAGGGACAGGCCTACGAGCAGTACTTC. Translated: CASSARQGQAYEQYF. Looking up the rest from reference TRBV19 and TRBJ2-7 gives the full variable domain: DGGITQSPKYLFRKEGQNVTLSCEQNLNHDAMYWYRQDPGQGLRLIYYSQIVNDFQKGDIAEGYSVSREKKESFPLTVTSAQKNPTAFYLCASSARQGQAYEQYFGPGTRLTVT.

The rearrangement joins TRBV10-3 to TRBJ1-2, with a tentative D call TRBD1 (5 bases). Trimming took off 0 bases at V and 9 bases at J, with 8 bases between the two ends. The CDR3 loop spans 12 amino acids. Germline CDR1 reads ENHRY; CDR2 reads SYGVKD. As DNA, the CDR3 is TGTGCCATCAGTGAGTCTGGGGGGAGCTACACCTTC. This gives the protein CAISESGGSYTF.

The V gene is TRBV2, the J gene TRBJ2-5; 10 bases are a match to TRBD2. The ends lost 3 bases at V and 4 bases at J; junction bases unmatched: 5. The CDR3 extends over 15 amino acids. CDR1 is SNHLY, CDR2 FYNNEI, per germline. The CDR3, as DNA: TGTGCCAGCAGTGACTTGCGACTAGCGGGAGAGACCCAGTACTTC. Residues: CASSDLRLAGETQYF.

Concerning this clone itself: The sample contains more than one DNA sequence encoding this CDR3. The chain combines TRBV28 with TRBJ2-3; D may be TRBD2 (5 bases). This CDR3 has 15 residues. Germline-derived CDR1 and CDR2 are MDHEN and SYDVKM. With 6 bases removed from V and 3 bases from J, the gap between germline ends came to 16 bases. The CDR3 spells CASSPPSGLTDTQYF. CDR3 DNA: TGTGCCAGCAGCCCCCCCTCGGGGTTGACAGATACGCAGTATTTT.

CDR3 protein: CASSLQDEQYF. DNA for the CDR3: TGTGCCAGCAGCTTACAGGATGAGCAGTACTTC. The chain links TRBV5-6 to TRBJ2-7; a possible D gene is TRBD1 (5 bases). The ends were cut back, 2 bases at V and 7 bases at J, with 7 bases in the middle. Per the germline V gene, CDR1 is SGHDT and CDR2 is YYEEEE. This CDR3 contains 11 residues.

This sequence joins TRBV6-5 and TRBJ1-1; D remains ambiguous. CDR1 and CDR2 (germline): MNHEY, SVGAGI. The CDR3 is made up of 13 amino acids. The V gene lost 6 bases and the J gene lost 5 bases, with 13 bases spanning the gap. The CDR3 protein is CASRTTGRTEAFF. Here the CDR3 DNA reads TGTGCCAGCAGGACGACGGGGAGAACTGAAGCTTTCTTT.

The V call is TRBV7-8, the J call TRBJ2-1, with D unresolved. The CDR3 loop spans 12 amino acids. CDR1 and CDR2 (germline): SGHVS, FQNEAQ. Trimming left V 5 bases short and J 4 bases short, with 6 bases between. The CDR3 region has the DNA TGTGCCAGCAGCCCTCAATACAATGAGCAGTTCTTC. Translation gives CASSPQYNEQFF.

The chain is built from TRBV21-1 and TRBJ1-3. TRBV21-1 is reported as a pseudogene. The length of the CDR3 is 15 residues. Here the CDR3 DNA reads TGTGCCAGCTACAAAGACCGAGACTCTGGAAACACCATATATTTT. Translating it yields CASYKDRDSGNTIYF.

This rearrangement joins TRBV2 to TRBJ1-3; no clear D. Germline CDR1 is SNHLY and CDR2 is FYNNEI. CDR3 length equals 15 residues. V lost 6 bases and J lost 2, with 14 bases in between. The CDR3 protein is CASSARGRAGNTIYF. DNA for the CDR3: TGTGCCAGCAGCGCCAGAGGGAGAGCTGGAAACACCATATATTTT.

In nucleotides, the CDR3 is TGTGCCAGCAGCGTGGACTCTCGCGCGAACACCGGGGAGCTGTTTTTT. Translation: CASSVDSRANTGELFF. V and J are TRBV2 and TRBJ2-2; maybe TRBD2 (5 bases). Between the trimmed V and J ends, which lost 6 bases and 0 bases, there was a span of 14 bases. The CDR3 covers 16 residues. Germline-derived CDR1 and CDR2 are SNHLY and FYNNEI.